This passage covers 7 T cell receptor beta chains from one sample sequenced in a study of beta chain features in type 1 diabetes. Isolated RNA was reverse transcribed in full, so expressed TCRB transcripts were sequenced. This table comes from immunoSEQ multiplex PCR, and its TCRdb copy is limited to in-frame clones, with some not included. The sample shows about 150,000 clones, about 10% of them seen only once. Input material: naive CD4+ T cells from blood. These receptors all come from a man younger than 30 in good health.

The V gene is TRBV4-3, the J gene TRBJ2-1, with 8 bases identical to TRBD2. The ends lost 3 bases at V and 10 bases at J; junction bases unmatched: 2. There are 12 residues in the CDR3. Germline-derived CDR1 and CDR2 are LGHNA and YSLEER. The CDR3 here is CASSHVAGEQFF. CDR3 nucleotide sequence: TGCGCCAGCAGCCATGTAGCGGGGGAGCAGTTCTTC.

This sequence joins TRBV7-2 and TRBJ2-2; possible D gene TRBD1, 6 bases. This CDR3 contains 14 residues. V lost 2 bases to trimming and J lost 5 bases, with 9 bases between them. CDR1 is SGHTA and CDR2 is FQGNSA in the germline V gene. CDR3 in amino acids: CASSLNRETGELFF. Here the CDR3 DNA reads TGTGCCAGCAGCTTAAACAGGGAGACCGGGGAGCTGTTTTTT.

The chain recombines TRBV12-2 with TRBJ1-5; TRBD1, the D gene given by the table, was not confirmed from the DNA. TRBV12-2 is given as a pseudogene. This CDR3 region has 16 residues. The CDR3 region has the DNA TGTGCAAGTCGCACCGGGACAGGGGGCCGGAGACAGCCCCAGCATTTT. It specifies CASRTGTGGRRQPQHF.

The V call is TRBV7-2, the J call TRBJ2-1; TRBD2 agrees at 8 bases. CDR1 and CDR2 from the germline V gene are SGHTA and FQGNSA. The CDR3 extends over 15 amino acids. V was pared by 6 bases and J by 8 bases, with 12 bases of the junction left unmatched. The CDR3 bases are TGTGCCAGCAGGGAGATAGGGACTAGTGTGTATGAGCAGTTCTTC. Protein sequence: CASREIGTSVYEQFF.

The chain joins TRBV5-8 to TRBJ2-6; 11 bases are shared with TRBD1. Germline V gene data show CDR1 as SGHTS and CDR2 as YDEGEE. The length of the CDR3 is 16 residues. J lost 4 bases, V lost 3 bases, and 3 bases had no gene match. The CDR3 protein is CASSWDRGAGANVLTF. DNA for the CDR3: TGTGCCAGCAGCTGGGACAGGGGGGCCGGGGCCAACGTCCTGACTTTC.

The chain uses TRBV7-9 and TRBJ2-5, with 8 bases aligning to TRBD1. With 2 bases clipped from V and 7 bases from J, the junction kept 6 bases outside the gene matches. This CDR3 has 14 amino acids. Germline lookup yields CDR1 SEHNR and CDR2 FQNEAQ (reference sequence). CDR3 in amino acids: CASSLRGQDGTQYF. The CDR3 DNA follows: TGTGCCAGCAGCTTAAGGGGACAGGACGGGACCCAGTACTTC.

This sequence joins TRBV28 and TRBJ2-2; 10 bases are shared with TRBD1. The V gene end was trimmed by 6 bases and the J gene end by 3 bases; junction bases not matched to a gene: 4. The germline gives CDR1 MDHEN, CDR2 SYDVKM. CDR3 length: 15 amino acids. The CDR3 DNA sequence: TGTGCCAGCAGGCCCGGACAGGGGGACACCGGGGAGCTGTTTTTT. Protein sequence: CASRPGQGDTGELFF.